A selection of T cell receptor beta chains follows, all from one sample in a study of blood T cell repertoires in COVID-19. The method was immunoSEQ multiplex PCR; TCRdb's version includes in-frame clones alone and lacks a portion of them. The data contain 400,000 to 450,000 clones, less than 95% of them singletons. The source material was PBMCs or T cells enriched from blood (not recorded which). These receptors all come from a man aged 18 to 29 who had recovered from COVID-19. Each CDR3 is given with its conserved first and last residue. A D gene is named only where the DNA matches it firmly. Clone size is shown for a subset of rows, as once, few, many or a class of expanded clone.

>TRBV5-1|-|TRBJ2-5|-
CASSTGTTKETQYF
TGCGCCAGCAGTACCGGGACAACCAAAGAGACCCAGTACTTC
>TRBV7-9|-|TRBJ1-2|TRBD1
CASSSDRVGYGYTF
TGTGCCAGCAGCTCGGACAGGGTAGGCTATGGCTACACCTTC
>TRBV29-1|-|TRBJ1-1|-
CSASRSEAFF
TGCAGCGCGAGCCGGTCCGAAGCTTTCTTT
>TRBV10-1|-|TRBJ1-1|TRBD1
CASSERGLEAFF
TGCGCCAGCAGTGAGAGGGGGCTCGAAGCTTTCTTT
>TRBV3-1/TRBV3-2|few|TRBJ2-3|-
CASSPRGTDTQYF
TGTGCCAGCAGCCCTCGGGGAACAGATACGCAGTATTTT
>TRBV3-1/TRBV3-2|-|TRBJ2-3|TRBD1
CASSHGTGRTDTQYF
TGTGCCAGCAGCCACGGGACAGGGCGCACAGATACGCAGTATTTT
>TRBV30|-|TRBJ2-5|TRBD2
CAWSQTSGRNF
TGTGCCTGGAGTCAGACTAGCGGGAGGAACTTC
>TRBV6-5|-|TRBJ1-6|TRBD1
CASSYDRGADTALHF
TGTGCCAGCAGTTACGACAGGGGAGCTGACACAGCCCTCCACTTT
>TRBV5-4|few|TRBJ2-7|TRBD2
CASSPMTSGSYEQYF
TGTGCCAGCAGCCCCATGACTAGCGGAAGTTACGAGCAGTACTTC
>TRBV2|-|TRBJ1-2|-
CASSVQSYGYTF
TGTGCCAGCAGTGTACAGAGCTATGGCTACACCTTC
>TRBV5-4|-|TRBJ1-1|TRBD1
CASTERPDRGRDEAFF
TGTGCCAGCACCGAAAGACCCGACAGGGGTAGGGATGAAGCTTTCTTT
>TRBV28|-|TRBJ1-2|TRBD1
CASNPSGQGILYGYTF
TGTGCCAGCAACCCCTCGGGACAGGGCATACTCTATGGCTACACCTTC
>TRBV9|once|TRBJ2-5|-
CASSQPYSGAQETQYF
TGTGCCAGCAGCCAACCTTATAGCGGAGCCCAAGAGACCCAGTACTTC
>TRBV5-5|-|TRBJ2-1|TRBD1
CASSSVLRDRNNEQFF
TGTGCCAGCAGCTCCGTCCTCCGGGACAGGAACAATGAGCAGTTCTTC
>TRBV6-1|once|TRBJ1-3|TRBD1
CASSERRGNTIYF
TGTGCCAGCAGTGAACGCAGGGGGAACACCATATATTTT
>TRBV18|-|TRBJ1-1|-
CASSLLTRSMNTEAFF
TGTGCCAGCTCACTTTTAACGAGATCTATGAACACTGAAGCTTTCTTT
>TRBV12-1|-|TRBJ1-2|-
CASSSLREYYGYTF
TGTGCCAGCAGCAGCCTCCGGGAATACTATGGCTACACCTTC
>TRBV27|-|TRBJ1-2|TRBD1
CASSLLPGGYGYTF
TGTGCCAGCAGTTTACTACCAGGGGGCTATGGCTACACCTTC
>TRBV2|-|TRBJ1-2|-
CASSENVAKNYGYTF
TGTGCCAGCAGTGAAAACGTCGCTAAGAACTATGGCTACACCTTC
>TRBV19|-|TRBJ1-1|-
CASSIGALNTEAFF
TGTGCCAGTAGTATAGGGGCTTTGAACACTGAAGCTTTCTTT
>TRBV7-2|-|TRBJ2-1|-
CASSFSGYNEQFF
TGTGCCAGCAGCTTCTCGGGATACAATGAGCAGTTCTTC
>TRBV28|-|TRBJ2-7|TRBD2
CASSFITSGSSYEQYF
TGTGCCAGCAGTTTCATCACTAGCGGGAGCTCCTACGAGCAGTACTTC
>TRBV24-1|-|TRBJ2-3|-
CATSSGLPDTQYF
TGTGCCACCAGCAGTGGCCTGCCAGATACGCAGTATTTT
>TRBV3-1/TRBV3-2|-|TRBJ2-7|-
CASSQDRISYEQYF
TGTGCCAGCAGCCAAGACAGGATAAGCTACGAGCAGTACTTC
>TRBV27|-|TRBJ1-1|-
CASSRGVMNTEAFF
TGTGCCAGCTCAAGGGGCGTCATGAACACTGAAGCTTTCTTT
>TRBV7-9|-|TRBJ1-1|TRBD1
CASSSTGTGTEAFF
TGTGCCAGCAGCTCCACCGGGACAGGCACTGAAGCTTTCTTT
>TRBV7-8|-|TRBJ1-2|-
CASSPGRSYGYTF
TGTGCCAGCAGCCCAGGGCGCAGCTATGGCTACACCTTC